This T cell receptor beta chain was found in a study of cytomegalovirus exposure and HLA in healthy donors (dated by TCRdb to the late 2010s). Background for the entire study: An earlier analysis of a few hundred of the donors reported 276 Gb of sequence data and 95 million to 130 million unique TCR beta sequences obtained from 180 million or so T cells. A later analysis re-analyzed previously published TCR beta repertoires from 500 to 700 donors and added high-resolution HLA genotyping to study TCR occurrence patterns. Donor age, sex, ethnicity and CMV serostatus were compiled alongside the repertoire data. The study used immunosequencing to profile the T cell repertoires of some 600 subjects and linked those repertoires to cytomegalovirus serostatus. On average, around 200,000 unique TCR beta nucleotide sequences were sequenced per donor among about 400 genotyped donors of the cohort, with about 17% of those sequences being non-productive. The number of donors typed differed by locus, with roughly 629-640 for A, B, C, DRB1 and DQB1, roughly 550 for DQA1, over 600 for DPA1, and around 460 for DPB1. In the later analysis, no new phenotypic data were used to find candidate immune exposures; instead, reliance was placed on TCR beta sequences and their occurrence across donors. All discovery cohort repertoires had been generated on a single sequencing platform. Of the approximately 370 genotyped donors, less than 85% were placed in the genetic ancestry cluster associated with self-reported Caucasian donors. About five DR-DQ haplotypes were treated as single units for association and clustering because of strong linkage in the cohort. The study aimed to test whether cataloging public T cell receptors could reveal signatures of past pathogen exposure. A separate validation cohort of 100 to 150 different subjects was used in addition to the roughly 620-subject first cohort. Genome-wide SNP genotypes for about three fifths of the roughly 670 donors were used in a later genetic analysis, which treated that subset as a discovery cohort. An early release covering about 600 HLA-typed donors comprised about 310 gigabases of sequencing data and around 86 million unique TCR sequences. The study combined high-throughput TCR immunosequencing, statistical association of individual TCRs with disease status, and machine learning to predict cytomegalovirus infection status. HLA typing included class I and class II loci at four-digit resolution. An earlier analysis of 587 of the donors used high-throughput TCR beta sequencing to judge whether each TCR beta V gene segment behaved as functional or pseudogenic. Here is what the overall study found, with its caveats: Linkage disequilibrium might explain the correlated functional status among segregating V segments, but an unknown experimental factor could not be ruled out. According to a later genetic analysis, donors in an Asian-associated ancestry cluster had fewer N-insertions in productive TCRs than the roughly 700-donor mean. The classifier was reported to diagnose cytomegalovirus status with high specificity and sensitivity in both the original cohort and the validation cohort. While some public TCRs were present in many individuals, most TCR sequences turned up only very rarely across donors. The 87-base-pair reads could not distinguish some IMGT-functional V segments, including TRBV6-2 and TRBV6-3, so those segments were excluded. An earlier analysis of around 540 of the donors showed that most TCR beta V segments appeared in productive rearrangements either about 87% or about 30% of the time, which broadly matched IMGT annotations. A cluster of highly shared sequence variants was judged likely to be a technical artifact of the sequencing pipeline. A further reported finding was that TCR beta sequences accurately predicted the HLA-A and HLA-B alleles for most subjects in the first cohort. Compared with equally common non-associated chains, HLA-associated TCR beta chains in a later analysis were more clonally expanded and had lower generation probabilities. Because counts were too low, approximately 18 rarely observed V segments, including chromosome 9 orphons, were excluded from the earlier analysis of under 650 of the donors. In a later genetic analysis, a missense DCLRE1C variant was associated with V-gene and J-gene trimming of TCR beta chains, and the association was replicated in an independent cohort. The presence/absence analyses assumed that sequencing depth was roughly uniform across donors, and that assumption may not be true. In a later analysis, most CMV-associated TCR beta chains were found to appear HLA-restricted, with HLA associations seemingly driven largely by CMV exposure. When HLA alleles, especially DR and DQ, strongly co-occurred, TCR associations were difficult to assign to individual alleles. At a false discovery rate of 0.05, a later analysis linked approximately 18,000 TCR beta sequences to specific HLA alleles. According to the authors, the approach could potentially be generalized to other disease states and immunological phenotypes. CMV serostatus was the only immune exposure information available for the cohort. HLA typing was unavailable for some donors at each locus, so association tests used only the typed subset. A later analysis found that TCR association rates varied across HLA loci, with DRB1 alleles showing the most associated TCRs and HLA-C alleles the fewest. In a later analysis, several top co-occurrence clusters were reported to appear linked to parvovirus B19, influenza, CMV and Epstein-Barr virus. The cohort was sequenced for TCR beta chains only, and without alpha or paired-chain data the features that could be detected were limited. The study listed 164 TCR beta chains as associated with cytomegalovirus. In vitro tests confirmed that a few of the cytomegalovirus-associated TCR beta chains recognize cytomegalovirus antigens.

The germline V gene gives CDR1 as MDHEN and CDR2 as SYDVKM. Including cysteine and phenylalanine, the CDR3 has 14 amino acids. The DNA shown is the 42-base CDR3, in frame from base 1. V loses 3 bases, J loses 6 bases, and the germline ends lie 14 bases apart. The cohort was made up of about 610 healthy bone marrow donors. All cohort members were sampled while nominally healthy, although unrecorded immune exposures were likely present. The donor was CMV seronegative and belonged to the group of roughly 330 seronegative cohort members. A peripheral blood sample was provided by each donor, and peripheral blood mononuclear cells were used for TCR beta sequencing. Genomic DNA was extracted from the blood cell samples with the Qiagen DNeasy Blood Extraction Kit. With respect to this clone: This clone's antigen is unknown. The record has no base qualities; no much larger clone is one base away.

The library was generated by the immunoSEQ multiplex PCR assay. The multiplex PCR relied on a mix of 60 forward primers for TCR Vbeta segments and 13 reverse primers for TCR Jbeta segments. Amplification of the CDR3 region of rearranged TCR beta genes was performed with a multiplex PCR assay on genomic DNA. The Illumina HiSeq System was used to sequence the amplified TCR beta libraries as 87-base-pair reads. In the authors' own workflow: In a later analysis, roughly 80 million unique TCR beta chains were counted across the roughly 700 repertoires, and some 10 million of these chains were shared by at least two donors. Raw reads were error-corrected and collapsed into unique sequences by a nearest-neighbor algorithm in which closely related sequences were merged to remove PCR and sequencing errors. V, D and J gene segments were assigned by aligning CDR3 sequences to IMGT reference sequences. For a sequence to be retained, a match of at least six nucleotides was required to both a V gene segment and a J gene segment. A rearrangement counted as productive if the CDR3 had no stop codons and remained in frame with V and J, and every other rearrangement counted as non-productive. Following IMGT convention, CDR3 was defined as the stretch from the second conserved V-encoded cysteine to the conserved J-encoded phenylalanine. Sequences without an unambiguous match to a single V gene segment were excluded from the earlier analysis of about 600 of the donors. In an earlier analysis of 587 of the donors, V segments were called functional above 56.7% productive rearrangements and were called segregating when the between-donor standard deviation exceeded 5%. A statistical classification framework was built for diagnosing cytomegalovirus status from the catalog of TCR beta chain sequences. In a later analysis, TCR nucleotide sequences were compared against IMGT/GENE-DB human TR gene sequences so that V and J genes could be assigned. Using the TCRdist pipeline, a later analysis assigned CDR3 sequences along with most-parsimonious VDJ recombination scenarios. In a later analysis, every TCR beta chain was defined by the combination of its CDR3 amino acid sequence and its V-gene family, and reads without a unique V-gene family were dropped. As a way to deal with suspected cross-contamination and a sequencing artifact, a later analysis dropped 500 to 700 nucleotide sequences that were highly shared and had low generation probability. A later analysis calculated a clonal expansion index for each public chain from normalized within-repertoire ranks of inferred template counts. Generation probabilities in a later analysis came from a VDJ recombination model fitted to out-of-frame rearrangements, and those results were checked against IGoR. A later analysis scored TCR-TCR, TCR-HLA and TCR-CMV co-occurrence with hypergeometric tests, applying a repertoire-size bias correction to TCR pairs. In a later analysis, false discovery rates were estimated by permuting HLA or CMV assignments 20 times. In a later analysis, co-occurring TCRs were grouped using DBSCAN, with TCRdist sequence similarity added in when clustering inside HLA-allele-positive subsets. For co-occurrence clustering, repertoires with fewer than 30,000 or more than 120,000 public chains were excluded, along with several repertoires with anomalous nucleotide sharing. Sourced from immuneACCESS, this table was stored by TCRdb with only in-frame sequences that have V and J called. A share of the clones is absent; for the studies checked, an unresolved V gene accounts for under half, and the remainder has no known explanation. V, J and clone size are taken as reported in that table, and D and trimming were inferred from the DNA itself. The sample has 99,000 or so clones on record, about 70% of them singletons. The ten largest clones represent approximately 3% of the sample.

Sequenced input: PBMCs. The chain is assembled from TRBV28 and TRBJ1-1; a tentative D call is TRBD1 (6 bases match). The source of this sequence is a man aged 25-45 years in good health and CMV-seronegative. The nucleotide sequence reads TGTGCCAGCAGTTTGCCCCCACAGGGCCCTGAAGCTTTCTTT. Its protein is CASSLPPQGPEAFF.